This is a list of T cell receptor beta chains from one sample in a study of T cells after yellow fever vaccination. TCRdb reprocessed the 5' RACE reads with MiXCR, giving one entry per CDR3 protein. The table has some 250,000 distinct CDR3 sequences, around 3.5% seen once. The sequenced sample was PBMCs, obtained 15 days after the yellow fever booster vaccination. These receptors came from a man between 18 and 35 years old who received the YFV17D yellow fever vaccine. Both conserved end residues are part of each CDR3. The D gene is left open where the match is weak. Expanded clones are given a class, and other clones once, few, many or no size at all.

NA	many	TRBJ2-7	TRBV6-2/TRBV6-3	TGTGCCAGCAGCCCGGACACCGTCGAGCAGTACTTC	CASSPDTVEQYF
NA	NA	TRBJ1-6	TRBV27	TGTGCCAGCAGTTTTAGCCCGGGCGCCGTTGGTAGTCCCAATTCACCCCTCCACTTT	CASSFSPGAVGSPNSPLHF
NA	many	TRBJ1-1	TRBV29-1	TGCAGCGTTGAAGATCTAGGACTCTCAGGATCGAACACTGAAGCTTTCTTT	CSVEDLGLSGSNTEAFF
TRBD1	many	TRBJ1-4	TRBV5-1	TGCGCCAGCAGCGATAGGACAGGGGGTGAAAAACTGTTTTTT	CASSDRTGGEKLFF
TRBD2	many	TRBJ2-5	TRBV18	TGTGCCAGCTCACCACCGGGACTAGCGGGGGGGCCGAAGACCCAGTACTTC	CASSPPGLAGGPKTQYF
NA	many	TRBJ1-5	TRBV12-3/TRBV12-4	TGTGCCAGCAGTTTATCGGGAGGGAAACAGCCCCAGCATTTT	CASSLSGGKQPQHF
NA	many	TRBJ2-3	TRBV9	TGTGCCAGCAGCGTATTCGGACTCGGGACAGATACGCAGTATTTT	CASSVFGLGTDTQYF
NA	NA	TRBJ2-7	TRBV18	TGTGCCAGCTCACCCAGATCCTACGAGCAGTACTTC	CASSPRSYEQYF
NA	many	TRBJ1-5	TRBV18	TGTGCCAGCTCGCCGCAGGGAGTCAGCAATCAGCCCCAGCATTTT	CASSPQGVSNQPQHF
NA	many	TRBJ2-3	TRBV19	TGTGCCAGTAACGACAGGCACACAGATACGCAGTATTTT	CASNDRHTDTQYF
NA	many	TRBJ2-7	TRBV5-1	TGCGCCAGCAGCGACAACCCTTCATACGAGCAGTACTTC	CASSDNPSYEQYF
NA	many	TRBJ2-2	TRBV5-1	TGCGCCAGCAGCTTACGGGGGAAAACCGGGGAGCTGTTTTTT	CASSLRGKTGELFF
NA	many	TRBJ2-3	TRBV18	TGTGCCAGCTCACTTATTGGTGACCCAGATACGCAGTATTTT	CASSLIGDPDTQYF
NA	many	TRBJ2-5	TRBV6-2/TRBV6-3	TGTGCCAGCAGCACCCATACTTGGACCCAGTACTTC	CASSTHTWTQYF
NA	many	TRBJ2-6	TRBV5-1	TGCGCCAGCGCAGCCGGGGGTCACTCTGGGGCCAACGTCCTGACTTTC	CASAAGGHSGANVLTF
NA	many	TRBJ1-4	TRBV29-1	TGCAGCGGAAGCCTCGGGGGGGCTTACGAAAAACTGTTTTTT	CSGSLGGAYEKLFF
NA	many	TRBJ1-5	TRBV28	TGTGCCAGCAGTTCGCCCCCTGGGAGGGATAGCAATCAGCCCCAGCATTTT	CASSSPPGRDSNQPQHF
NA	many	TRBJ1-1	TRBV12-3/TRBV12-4	TGTGCCAGCAGTTTCCTAGGCGCTGAAGCTTTCTTT	CASSFLGAEAFF
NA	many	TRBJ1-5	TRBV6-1	TGTGCCAGCAGTGCCCGGCAGGGCTTTCAGCCCCAGCATTTT	CASSARQGFQPQHF
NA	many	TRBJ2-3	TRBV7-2	TGTGCCAGCAGCTTACAGAACACAGATACGCAGTATTTT	CASSLQNTDTQYF
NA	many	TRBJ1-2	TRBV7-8	TGTGCCAGCAGCTTCTCAGAGTCTGCCGGCTACACCTTC	CASSFSESAGYTF
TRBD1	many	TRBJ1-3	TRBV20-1	TGCAGTGCCCGGGACAGGTCCTCTGGAAACACCATATATTTT	CSARDRSSGNTIYF
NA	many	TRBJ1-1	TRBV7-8	TGTGCCAGCAGCGACTTATGGTGGACTGAAGCTTTCTTT	CASSDLWWTEAFF
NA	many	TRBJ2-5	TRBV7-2	TGTGCCAGCAGCGGCCCTGAAGAGACCCAGTACTTC	CASSGPEETQYF
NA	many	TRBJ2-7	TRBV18	TGTGCCAGCTCACCACCTTACACCTCCTACGAGCAGTACTTC	CASSPPYTSYEQYF
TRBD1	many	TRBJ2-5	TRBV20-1	TGCAGTGCGGTAGACAGGGGCGGGGAGACCCAGTACTTC	CSAVDRGGETQYF
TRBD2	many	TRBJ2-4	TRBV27	TGTGCCAGCAAGGTGTTCGCAGGGAGGGCGGACATTCAGTACTTC	CASKVFAGRADIQYF
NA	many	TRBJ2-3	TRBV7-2	TGTGCCAGCAGCGAGTATGGAGATACGCAGTATTTT	CASSEYGDTQYF
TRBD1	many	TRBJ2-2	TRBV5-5	TGTGCCAGCAGCTTGGTGACAGGGGCGAACACCGGGGAGCTGTTTTTT	CASSLVTGANTGELFF
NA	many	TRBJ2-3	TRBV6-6	TGTGCCAGCAGTTACTCGACCCCGAGGCTCCCAGATACGCAGTATTTT	CASSYSTPRLPDTQYF
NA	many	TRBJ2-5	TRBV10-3	TGTGCCATCAGTGAGTTCCGGGGGAGACCCCAAGAGACCCAGTACTTC	CAISEFRGRPQETQYF
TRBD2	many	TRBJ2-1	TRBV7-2	TGTGCCAGCAGCCAGCTTAGCGGGAGCAGCTCCTACAATGAGCAGTTCTTC	CASSQLSGSSSYNEQFF
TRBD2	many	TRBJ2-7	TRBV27	TGTGCCAGCAGTCTCCTAGCGGGGGAGGGCGAGCAGTACTTC	CASSLLAGEGEQYF
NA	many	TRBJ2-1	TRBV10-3	TGTGCCATCAGTGACCCCGACAGATACAATGAGCAGTTCTTC	CAISDPDRYNEQFF
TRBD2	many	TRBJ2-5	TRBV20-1	TGCAGTGCTAGACTTAGCGGGGTCCAAGAGACCCAGTACTTC	CSARLSGVQETQYF
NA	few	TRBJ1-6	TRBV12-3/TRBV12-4	TGTGCCAGCAGTTTAGGTGGGGGGGCGAATTCACCCCTCCACTTT	CASSLGGGANSPLHF
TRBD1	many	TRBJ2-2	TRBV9	TGTGCCAGCAGCTCGCCAGTGACAGGGGGTAACACCGGGGAGCTGTTTTTT	CASSSPVTGGNTGELFF
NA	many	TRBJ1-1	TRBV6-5	TGTGCCAGCACCAACGGGGACACTGAAGCTTTCTTT	CASTNGDTEAFF
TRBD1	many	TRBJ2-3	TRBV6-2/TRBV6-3	TGTGCCAGCAGGGACAGGACTGATGCAGTCACAGATACGCAGTATTTT	CASRDRTDAVTDTQYF
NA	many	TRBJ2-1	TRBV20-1	TGCAGTGCTAGAGACCGGGCGTTCCTCAATGAGCAGTTCTTC	CSARDRAFLNEQFF
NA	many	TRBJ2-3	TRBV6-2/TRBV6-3	TGTGCCAGCAGCACCCGACTATCCTCTAGCACAGATACGCAGTATTTT	CASSTRLSSSTDTQYF
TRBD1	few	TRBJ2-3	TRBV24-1	TGTGCCACCTCCGGGACAGGGGGAGGGGATACGCAGTATTTT	CATSGTGGGDTQYF
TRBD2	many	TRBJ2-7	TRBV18	TGTGCCAGCTCACCAAGACTAGCGGGGGACTCCTACGAGCAGTACTTC	CASSPRLAGDSYEQYF
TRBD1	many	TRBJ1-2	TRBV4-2	TGTGCCAGCAGCCAGTCGGGACAGGGATTCGGCTACACCTTC	CASSQSGQGFGYTF
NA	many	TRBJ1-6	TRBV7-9	TGTGCCAGCAGCCCAAGAGGGAGCTCCTATAATTCACCCCTCCACTTT	CASSPRGSSYNSPLHF
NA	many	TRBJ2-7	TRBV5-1	TGCGCCAGCAGCTCCACAGGGCTGGAAGAGCAGTACTTC	CASSSTGLEEQYF
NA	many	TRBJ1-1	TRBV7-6	TGTGCCAGCAGCTTAGACCTAGCCCGCAGGGGACCTAACACTGAAGCTTTCTTT	CASSLDLARRGPNTEAFF
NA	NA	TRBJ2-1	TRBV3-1	TGTGCCAGCAGCCACCTCAAGTCCCGGGGAGAGTATGAGCAGTTCTTC	CASSHLKSRGEYEQFF
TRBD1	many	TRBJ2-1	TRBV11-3	TGTGCCAGCAGCTTCACAGGGGACTACAATGAGCAGTTCTTC	CASSFTGDYNEQFF
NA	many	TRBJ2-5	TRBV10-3	TGTGCCATCAGTGGGCCAGACAAAGAGACCCAGTACTTC	CAISGPDKETQYF
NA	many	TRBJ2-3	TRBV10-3	TGTGCCATCAGTGCGACAGATACGCAGTATTTT	CAISATDTQYF
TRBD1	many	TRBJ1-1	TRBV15	TGTGCCACCAGGGACAGGGGATTGACTGAAGCTTTCTTT	CATRDRGLTEAFF
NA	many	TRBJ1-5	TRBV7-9	TGTGCCAGCAGCTTAGAAGGGAATGGCAATCAGCCCCAGCATTTT	CASSLEGNGNQPQHF